These 27 T cell receptor beta chains share one sample of origin, sequenced in a study of T cells after posttransplantation cyclophosphamide. Sampled 1 year posttransplant, controls received myeloablative marrow transplants, methotrexate and a calcineurin inhibitor. Produced via immunoSEQ multiplex PCR; TCRdb's table is partial and in-frame only. The table includes approximately 19,000 clones, around 91% detected once. Sequenced here: PBMCs, sampled roughly 49 weeks after allogeneic stem cell transplant with calcineurin inhibitor and methotrexate. The receptors derive from a female patient under 45 who received an allogeneic stem cell transplant from an unrelated donor, was CMV-positive, and had acute and chronic GVHD. Among the T cells, some may be from the graft donor.

The chain recombines TRBV7-2 with TRBJ1-6, with D possibly TRBD1 on 5 matching bases. The CDR3 runs to 20 residues. Trimming pared 0 bases from V and 9 bases from J, leaving 27 bases between. Germline V gene data show CDR1 as SGHTA and CDR2 as FQGNSA. CDR3 in amino acids: CASSLALIDSGWRNGSPLHF. The CDR3 DNA reads as TGTGCCAGCAGCTTAGCGCTAATCGACAGTGGGTGGAGAAACGGTTCACCCCTCCACTTT. The variable domain in full, with the rest retrieved from reference TRBV7-2 and TRBJ1-6, is GAGVSQSPSNKVTEKGKDVELRCDPISGHTALYWYRQSLGQGLEFLIYFQGNSAPDKSGLPSDRFSAERTGGSVSTLTIQRTQQEDSAVYLCASSLALIDSGWRNGSPLHFGNGTRLTVT.

This clone was seen once. This chain uses TRBV18 with TRBJ1-2; maybe TRBD1 (6 bases). CDR3 length: 15 residues. The V end was cut by 2 bases, the J end by 3 bases, with 13 bases between. CDR1 is KGHSH, CDR2 LQKENI, per germline. CDR3 loop: CASSPYAGQHYGYTF. The CDR3 nucleotides are TGTGCCAGCTCACCATACGCCGGACAGCACTATGGCTACACCTTC.

A note on this clone: Sequence at one end of the junction differs from germline and may be a read error. The V and J genes are TRBV7-7 and TRBJ2-1, with D maybe TRBD2 (6 bases). Per germline, CDR1 SSHAT and CDR2 FNYEAQ (reference sequence). The length of the CDR3 is 14 residues. The CDR3 here is CASSSPGLNNEQFF. In nucleotides, the CDR3 is TGTGCTAGCAGCTCCCCGGGACTCAACAATGAGCAGTTCTTC.

This chain uses TRBV5-6 with TRBJ1-5; 7 bases map to TRBD1. Trimming cost V 1 base and J 3 bases; bases outside gene matches: 7. From germline, CDR1 is SGHDT and CDR2 YYEEEE. This CDR3 is 16 amino acids long. The CDR3 DNA reads TGTGCCAGCAGCTTGTTGGCAGGGGGTAACAATCAGCCCCAGCATTTT. Translating gives CASSLLAGGNNQPQHF.

The chain couples TRBV15 to TRBJ1-2; D is unresolved. The CDR3 is 16 amino acids. Trimming pared 0 bases from V and 4 bases from J, leaving 15 bases between. Germline V gene data show CDR1 as LNHNV and CDR2 as YYDKDF (reference sequence). CDR3 loop: CATSRDTADLVYGYTF. In DNA form, the CDR3 reads TGTGCCACCAGCAGAGATACAGCCGATCTGGTCTATGGCTACACCTTC. The full variable domain, with the rest looked up from reference TRBV15 and TRBJ1-2, is DAMVIQNPRYQVTQFGKPVTLSCSQTLNHNVMYWYQQKSSQAPKLLFHYYDKDFNNEADTPDNFQSRRPNTSFCFLDIRSPGLGDTAMYLCATSRDTADLVYGYTFGSGTRLTVV.

The CDR3 loop reads CASSQGASGSYNEQFF. The CDR3 bases are TGCGCCAGCAGCCAAGGGGCTAGCGGGAGCTACAATGAGCAGTTCTTC. The chain joins TRBV4-3 to TRBJ2-1; 10 positions match TRBD2. Germline V gene sequence: CDR1 LGHNA, CDR2 YSLEER. This CDR3 has 16 amino acids. V was pared by 1 base and J by 3 bases, with 3 bases of the junction left unmatched.

The rearrangement joins TRBV7-2 to TRBJ2-1; tentative D call: TRBD2 (7 bases). Trimming took 5 bases from V and 6 from J, leaving 17 bases between them. Germline V CDR1 and CDR2: SGHTA, FQGNSA. The CDR3 spans 15 residues. CDR3 residues: CASSPGAGAGNEQFF. As DNA, the CDR3 is TGTGCCAGCAGCCCAGGGGCGGGAGCGGGCAATGAGCAGTTCTTC.

The chain has TRBV6-1 and TRBJ2-2; the match to TRBD1 covers 11 bases. From germline, CDR1 is MNHNS and CDR2 SASEGT. The trim removed 6 bases at V and 6 bases at J, leaving 3 bases unmatched. CDR3 length: 14 amino acids. The CDR3 sequence: CASRDRGRSGELFF. The CDR3 nucleotides are TGTGCCAGCAGGGACAGGGGGCGCTCCGGGGAGCTGTTTTTT.

This rearrangement joins TRBV4-1 to TRBJ2-2; D gene unclear. From germline, CDR1 is MGHRA and CDR2 YSYEKL. Trimming took off 3 bases at V and 0 bases at J, with 14 bases between the two ends. This CDR3 has 17 residues. The chain's CDR3 is CASSQGPAVSNTGELFF. For the CDR3, the DNA is TGCGCCAGCAGCCAGGGTCCTGCGGTGTCGAACACCGGGGAGCTGTTTTTT.

The V and J genes are TRBV29-1 and TRBJ1-1, with a possible D match to TRBD1 (5 bases). The V and J ends lost 4 bases and 8 bases respectively, with 17 bases between them. Germline values: CDR1 SQVTM, CDR2 ANQGSEA. The CDR3 has 13 residues. DNA for the CDR3: TGCAGCGTTGGTCTGGGGGGGATTGACGAAGCTTTCTTT. Amino acid sequence: CSVGLGGIDEAFF.

The chain recombines TRBV7-8 with TRBJ2-3; TRBD2 matches 10 bases. This CDR3 spans 17 amino acids. Germline CDR1 reads SGHVS; CDR2 reads FQNEAQ. V lost 5 bases, J lost 4 bases, and 12 bases stayed unmatched. The CDR3 here is CASSDRLAGGPPDTQYF. In DNA, the CDR3 is TGTGCCAGCAGCGACCGCTTAGCGGGAGGCCCACCAGATACGCAGTATTTT.

This rearrangement joins TRBV5-1 to TRBJ1-2; a weak D match, TRBD1 (5 bases). The CDR3 spans 14 residues. Germline CDR1 SGHRS, CDR2 YFSETQ. Trimming took 3 bases from V and 4 from J, leaving 13 bases between them. The CDR3: CASSSSGFSYGYTF. CDR3 coding DNA: TGCGCCAGCAGCTCGTCAGGGTTTAGCTATGGCTACACCTTC.

The gene calls are TRBV27 and TRBJ2-3; 9 bases fit TRBD2. Germline loops: CDR1 MNHEY, CDR2 SMNVEV (reference sequence). The CDR3 runs to 17 residues. The ends lost 0 bases at V and 1 base at J; junction bases unmatched: 5. In DNA form, the CDR3 reads TGTGCCAGCAGTTTATCGGGGCTAGCGGGACGCACAGATACGCAGTATTTT. Protein: CASSLSGLAGRTDTQYF.

The V and J genes are TRBV5-1 and TRBJ2-7, with 7 positions matching TRBD1. The CDR3 has 16 amino acids. In germline, CDR1 is SGHRS, CDR2 YFSETQ. Trimming removed 4 bases from V and 5 bases from J; junction bases left unmatched: 15. CDR3 sequence reads: CASSRIRDSQVHEQYV. CDR3 DNA: TGCGCCAGCAGCAGAATCCGGGACAGCCAAGTCCACGAGCAGTACGTC.

The V and J genes are TRBV29-1 and TRBJ1-5; D remains unclear. Germline V gene data show CDR1 as SQVTM and CDR2 as ANQGSEA. With 1 base removed from V and 4 bases from J, the gap between germline ends came to 8 bases. The CDR3 sequence is 13 residues long. For the CDR3, the DNA is TGCAGCGTTGAAGTAGCAGCGAATCAGCCCCAGCATTTT. This codes for CSVEVAANQPQHF.

V gene TRBV6-1 combines with J gene TRBJ1-1, with D maybe TRBD1 (5 bases). The CDR3 is 14 amino acids. From germline, CDR1 is MNHNS and CDR2 SASEGT. V gave up 6 bases and J gave up 5 bases, with 16 bases separating them. The CDR3 is CASRFEGATTEAFF. The CDR3, as DNA: TGTGCCAGCAGATTCGAAGGGGCCACGACTGAAGCTTTCTTT.

The V and J genes are TRBV30 and TRBJ1-6; TRBD1 agrees at 7 bases. The CDR3 has 17 amino acids. V was pared by 4 bases and J by 0 bases, with 9 bases of the junction left unmatched. Germline CDR1 reads GTSNPN; CDR2 reads SVGIG (reference sequence). The CDR3 sequence: CAWKGTEGSSYNSPLHF. CDR3 coding DNA: TGTGCCTGGAAAGGGACAGAGGGAAGCTCCTATAATTCACCCCTCCACTTT.

This clone was picked up one time. The chain employs TRBV10-2 and TRBJ2-1, with 9 bases fitting TRBD1. The CDR3 runs 15 residues. Germline CDR1 reads WSHSY; CDR2 reads SAAADI. J gave up 5 bases and V 6 bases, and 8 bases lay outside the gene matches. CDR3 region: CASSFHRGPDNEQFF. As DNA, the CDR3 is TGCGCCAGCAGCTTCCACAGGGGGCCCGACAATGAGCAGTTCTTC.

This chain uses TRBV2 with TRBJ2-1; 10 bases are a match to TRBD2. This CDR3 has 14 amino acids. V was pared by 7 bases and J by 7 bases, with 7 bases of the junction left unmatched. Per germline, CDR1 SNHLY and CDR2 FYNNEI. The chain's CDR3 is CASTPSGSWNEQFF. DNA of the CDR3: TGTGCCAGCACCCCTAGCGGGAGTTGGAATGAGCAGTTCTTC.

The V and J genes are TRBV7-9 and TRBJ1-1; D unresolved. CDR1 is SEHNR and CDR2 is FQNEAQ in the germline V gene (reference sequence). This CDR3 region has 14 residues. V dropped 6 bases and J dropped 1 base, with 12 bases sitting between them. The CDR3 DNA sequence: TGTGCCAGCAGTCAATGGGGAGAGAACACTGAAGCTTTCTTT. Translating gives CASSQWGENTEAFF.

The chain uses TRBV7-9 and TRBJ2-5; no definite D call. CDR3 size: 13 residues. V was cut by 5 bases and J by 5 bases, with 12 bases left in between. Germline V gene sequence: CDR1 SEHNR, CDR2 FQNEAQ (reference sequence). This CDR3 reads CASSVSGSETQYF. CDR3 coding DNA: TGTGCCAGCAGCGTCTCAGGTTCGGAGACCCAGTACTTC.

This CDR3 reads CASSPTGKADQPQHF. CDR3 DNA sequence: TGTGCCAGCAGCCCCACAGGGAAAGCGGATCAGCCCCAGCATTTT. The chain employs TRBV7-2 and TRBJ1-5, with D perhaps matching TRBD1 (6 bases). Germline V gene lookup returns CDR1 SGHTA and CDR2 FQGNSA. The CDR3 has 15 amino acids. Trimming took off 5 bases at V and 5 bases at J, with 16 bases between the two ends.

The chain has TRBV28 and TRBJ2-7, with D unclear. Germline V gene lookup returns CDR1 MDHEN and CDR2 SYDVKM. This CDR3 spans 14 amino acids. The germline V and J ends were trimmed by 3 bases and 1 base, with 10 bases remaining between them. The DNA of the CDR3 is TGTGCCAGCAGTTTTCCCCCAGGATCCTACGAGCAGTACTTC. Translating it yields CASSFPPGSYEQYF. The variable domain in full, completed from reference TRBV28 and TRBJ2-7, reads DVKVTQSSRYLVKRTGEKVFLECVQDMDHENMFWYRQDPGLGLRLIYFSYDVKMKEKGDIPEGYSVSREKKERFSLILESASTNQTSMYLCASSFPPGSYEQYFGPGTRLTVT.

J is TRBJ2-5 and V is TRBV19; 8 bases match TRBD1. The junction had 2 bases not matched to a gene; V was cut back by 3 bases and J by 5 bases. The CDR3 is 13 residues long. CDR1 and CDR2 (germline): LNHDA, SQIVND (reference sequence). CDR3 DNA: TGTGCCAGTAGTATTAACAGGGGGGAGACCCAGTACTTC. It yields the protein CASSINRGETQYF.

This rearrangement joins TRBV5-8 to TRBJ1-1, with a weak D call TRBD1 (6 bases). The CDR3 runs to 17 residues. The V end was cut by 2 bases, the J end by 0 bases, with 17 bases between. The germline CDR1 and CDR2 sequences are SGHTS and YDEGEE. DNA for the CDR3: TGTGCCAGCAGCTTACAGGCAGGGGCTCATCTGAACACTGAAGCTTTCTTT. As protein: CASSLQAGAHLNTEAFF.

The V and J genes are TRBV27 and TRBJ2-7, with 8 bases aligning to TRBD2. V gave up 6 bases and J gave up 0 bases; unmatched junction bases: 4. Germline V gene sequence: CDR1 MNHEY, CDR2 SMNVEV (reference sequence). This CDR3 has 14 residues. The CDR3 here is CASSLTSGSYEQYV. The CDR3 DNA sequence: TGTGCCAGCAGCCTTACTAGCGGCTCCTACGAGCAGTACGTC.

This chain joins TRBV30 and TRBJ1-2; 8 bases are a match to TRBD1. Germline CDR1 GTSNPN, CDR2 SVGIG (reference sequence). The CDR3 is made up of 14 amino acids. Germline trimming cut 7 bases from V and 5 bases from J; bases unmatched to any gene: 12. The DNA for the CDR3 is TGTGCCTCGAATACCCAAACAGGGGGGTATGGCTACACCTTC. Amino acids: CASNTQTGGYGYTF.